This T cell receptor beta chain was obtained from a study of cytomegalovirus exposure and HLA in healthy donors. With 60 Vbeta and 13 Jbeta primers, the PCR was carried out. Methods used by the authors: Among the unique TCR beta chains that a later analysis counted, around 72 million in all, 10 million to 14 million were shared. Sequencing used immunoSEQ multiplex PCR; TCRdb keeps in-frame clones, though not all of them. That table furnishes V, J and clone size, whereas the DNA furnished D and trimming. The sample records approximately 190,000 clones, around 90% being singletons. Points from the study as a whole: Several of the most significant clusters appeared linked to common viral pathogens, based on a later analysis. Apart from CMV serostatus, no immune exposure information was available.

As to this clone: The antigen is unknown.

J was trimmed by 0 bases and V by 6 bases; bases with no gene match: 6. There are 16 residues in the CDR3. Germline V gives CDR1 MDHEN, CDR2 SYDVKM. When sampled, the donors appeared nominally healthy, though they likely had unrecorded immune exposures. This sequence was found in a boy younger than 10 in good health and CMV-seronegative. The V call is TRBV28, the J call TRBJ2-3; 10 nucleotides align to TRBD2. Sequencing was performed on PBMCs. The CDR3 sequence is CASSSGRGTSTDTQYF. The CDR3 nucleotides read TGTGCCAGCAGCAGCGGGAGGGGAACTAGCACAGATACGCAGTATTTT.